The 3 T cell receptor beta chains listed next were all sequenced from one sample in a study of T cell changes during pregnancy in multiple sclerosis. Libraries were prepared by immunoSEQ multiplex PCR; TCRdb keeps only in-frame clonotypes and omits some of them. The table lists approximately 23,000 clones, around 89% of them singletons, with about 7% in the top ten. This specimen was CD8+ T cells from peripheral blood mononuclear cells, taken in the first trimester of pregnancy. All receptors derive from a female donor with multiple sclerosis, enrolled in a pregnancy study.

Notes on this clone: Within the sample, other DNA sequences also encode this same CDR3. The chain carries TRBV6-4 and TRBJ2-1; 10 bases map to TRBD2. The V segment lost 0 bases and the J segment 4 bases; nucleotides outside the gene matches: 0. CDR3 length: 15 amino acids. Germline loops: CDR1 MRHNA, CDR2 SNTAGT. The CDR3 bases are TGTGCCAGCAGTGACTCGACTAGCGGGTACAATGAGCAGTTCTTC. Translating it yields CASSDSTSGYNEQFF.

The chain combines TRBV4-3 with TRBJ2-7; 12 bases align to TRBD1. The V segment lost 1 base and the J segment 6 bases; nucleotides outside the gene matches: 7. This CDR3 contains 16 residues. The germline CDR1 and CDR2 sequences are LGHNA and YSLEER. The CDR3 reads CASSQAAGTGGSEQYF. The CDR3 coding sequence is TGCGCCAGCAGCCAAGCAGCCGGGACAGGGGGCTCCGAGCAGTACTTC.

This rearrangement joins TRBV4-2 to TRBJ2-6; 7 bases fit TRBD1. The CDR3 spans 16 residues. Germline CDR1 LGHNA, CDR2 YNFKEQ. The V gene end was trimmed by 0 bases and the J gene end by 2 bases; junction bases not matched to a gene: 1. The CDR3 coding sequence is TGTGCCAGCAGCCAAGAACAGGGGACTGGGGCCAACGTCCTGACTTTC. This encodes CASSQEQGTGANVLTF.